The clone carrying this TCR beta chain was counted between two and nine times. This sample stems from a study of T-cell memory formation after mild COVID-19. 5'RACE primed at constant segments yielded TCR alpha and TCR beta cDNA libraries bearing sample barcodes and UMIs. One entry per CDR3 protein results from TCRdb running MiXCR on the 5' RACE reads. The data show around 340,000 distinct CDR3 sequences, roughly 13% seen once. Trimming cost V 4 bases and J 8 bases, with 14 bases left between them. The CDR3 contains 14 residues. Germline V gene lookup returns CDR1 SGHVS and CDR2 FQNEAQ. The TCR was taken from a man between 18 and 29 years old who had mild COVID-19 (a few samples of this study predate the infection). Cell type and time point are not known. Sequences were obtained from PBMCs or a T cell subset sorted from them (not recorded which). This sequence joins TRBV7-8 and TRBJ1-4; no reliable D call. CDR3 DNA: TGTGCCAGCAGCTCCCCCCCCTCATGGGAAAAACTGTTTTTT. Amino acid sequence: CASSSPPSWEKLFF.